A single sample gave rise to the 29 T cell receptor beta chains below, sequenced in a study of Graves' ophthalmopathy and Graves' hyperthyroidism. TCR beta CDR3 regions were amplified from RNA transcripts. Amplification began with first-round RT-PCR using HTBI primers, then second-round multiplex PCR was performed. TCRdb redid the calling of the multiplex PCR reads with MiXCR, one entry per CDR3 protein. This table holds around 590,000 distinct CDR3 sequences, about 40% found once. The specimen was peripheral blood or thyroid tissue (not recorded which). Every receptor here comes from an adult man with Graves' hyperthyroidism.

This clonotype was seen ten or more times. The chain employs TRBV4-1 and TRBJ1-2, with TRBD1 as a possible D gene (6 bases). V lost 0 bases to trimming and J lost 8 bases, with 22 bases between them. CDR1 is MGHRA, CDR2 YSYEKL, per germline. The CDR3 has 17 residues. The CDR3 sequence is CASSQDPGGQGRGGYTF. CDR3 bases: TGCGCCAGCAGCCAAGATCCTGGGGGCCAGGGGAGAGGAGGCTACACCTTC.

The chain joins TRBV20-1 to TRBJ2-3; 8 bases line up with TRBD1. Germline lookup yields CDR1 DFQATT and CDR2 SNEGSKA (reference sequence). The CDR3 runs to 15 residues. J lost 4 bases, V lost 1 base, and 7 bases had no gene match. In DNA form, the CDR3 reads TGCAGTGCTAGAGTGTTACAGGGGGGCTCAGATACGCAGTATTTT. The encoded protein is CSARVLQGGSDTQYF.

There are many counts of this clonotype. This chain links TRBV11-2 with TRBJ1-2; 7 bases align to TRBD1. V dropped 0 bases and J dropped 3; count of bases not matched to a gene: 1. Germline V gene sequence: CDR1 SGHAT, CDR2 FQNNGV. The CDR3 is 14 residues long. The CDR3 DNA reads TGTGCCAGCAGCTTAGATACAGGGGACTATGGCTACACCTTC. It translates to CASSLDTGDYGYTF.

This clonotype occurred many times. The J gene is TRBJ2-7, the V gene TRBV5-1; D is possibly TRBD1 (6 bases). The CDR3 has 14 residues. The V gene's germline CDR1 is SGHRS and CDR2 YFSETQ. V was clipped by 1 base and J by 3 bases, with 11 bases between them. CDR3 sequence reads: CASSLTGNVYEQYF. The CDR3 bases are TGCGCCAGCAGCTTGACAGGGAATGTCTACGAGCAGTACTTC.

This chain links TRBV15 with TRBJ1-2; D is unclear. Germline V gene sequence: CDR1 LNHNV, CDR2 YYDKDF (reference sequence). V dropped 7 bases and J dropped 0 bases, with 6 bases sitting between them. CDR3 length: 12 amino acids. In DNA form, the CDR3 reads TGTGCCACCAATCAGCCTAACTATGGCTACACCTTC. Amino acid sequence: CATNQPNYGYTF.

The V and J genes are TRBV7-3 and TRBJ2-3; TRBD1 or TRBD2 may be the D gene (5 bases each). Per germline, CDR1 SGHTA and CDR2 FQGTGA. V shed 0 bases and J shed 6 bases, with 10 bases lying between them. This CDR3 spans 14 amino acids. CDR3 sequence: CASSLTAGTDTQYF. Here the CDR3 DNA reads TGTGCCAGCAGCTTAACAGCAGGGACGGATACGCAGTATTTT.

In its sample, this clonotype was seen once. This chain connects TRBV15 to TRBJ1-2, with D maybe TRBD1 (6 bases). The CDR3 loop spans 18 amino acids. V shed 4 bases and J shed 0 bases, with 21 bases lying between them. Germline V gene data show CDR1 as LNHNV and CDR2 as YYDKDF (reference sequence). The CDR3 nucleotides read TGTGCCACCAGCAACATGACAGGTGGGGCAGGACCTAACTATGGCTACACCTTC. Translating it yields CATSNMTGGAGPNYGYTF. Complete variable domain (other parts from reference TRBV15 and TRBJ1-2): DAMVIQNPRYQVTQFGKPVTLSCSQTLNHNVMYWYQQKSSQAPKLLFHYYDKDFNNEADTPDNFQSRRPNTSFCFLDIRSPGLGDTAMYLCATSNMTGGAGPNYGYTFGSGTRLTVV.

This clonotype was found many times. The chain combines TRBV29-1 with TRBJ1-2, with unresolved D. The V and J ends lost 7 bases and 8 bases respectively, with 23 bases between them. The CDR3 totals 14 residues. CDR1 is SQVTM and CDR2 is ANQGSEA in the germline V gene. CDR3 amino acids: CSADYSPSLGGYTF. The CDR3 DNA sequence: TGCAGCGCAGACTACTCACCTTCTTTGGGAGGCTACACCTTC.

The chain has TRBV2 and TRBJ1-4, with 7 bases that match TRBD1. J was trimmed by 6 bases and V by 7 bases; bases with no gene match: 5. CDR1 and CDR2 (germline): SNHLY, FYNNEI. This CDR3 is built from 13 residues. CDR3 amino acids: CASNGQVDEKLFF. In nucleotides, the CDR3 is TGTGCCAGCAATGGACAGGTGGATGAAAAACTGTTTTTT.

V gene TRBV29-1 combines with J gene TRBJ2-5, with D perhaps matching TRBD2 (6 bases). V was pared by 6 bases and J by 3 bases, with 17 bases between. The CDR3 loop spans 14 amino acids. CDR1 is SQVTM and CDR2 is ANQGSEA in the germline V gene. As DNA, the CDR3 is TGCAGCGTGGTCGATACGGGGGTAAAAGAGACCCAGTACTTC. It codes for CSVVDTGVKETQYF.

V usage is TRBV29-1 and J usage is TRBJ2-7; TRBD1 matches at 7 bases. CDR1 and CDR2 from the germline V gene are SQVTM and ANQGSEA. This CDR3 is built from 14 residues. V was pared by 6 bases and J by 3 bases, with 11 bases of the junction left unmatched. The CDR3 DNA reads TGCAGCGTCGCTACTCCGGGACAGATCTACGAGCAGTACTTC. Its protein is CSVATPGQIYEQYF.

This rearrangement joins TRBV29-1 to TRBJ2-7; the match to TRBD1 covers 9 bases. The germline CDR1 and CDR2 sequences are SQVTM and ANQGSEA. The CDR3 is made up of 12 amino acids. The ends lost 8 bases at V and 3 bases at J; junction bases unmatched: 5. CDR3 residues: CSYRGRNYEQYF. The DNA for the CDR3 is TGCAGCTACAGGGGGCGTAACTACGAGCAGTACTTC.

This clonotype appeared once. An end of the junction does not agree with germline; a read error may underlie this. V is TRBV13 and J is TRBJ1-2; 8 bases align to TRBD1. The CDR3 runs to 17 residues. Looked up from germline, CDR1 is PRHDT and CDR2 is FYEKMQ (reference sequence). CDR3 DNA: TGTGCCGGCAGCCAGGACCCTCAGGCAGCAGGGGGCATTGGCTACACCTTC. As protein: CAGSQDPQAAGGIGYTF.

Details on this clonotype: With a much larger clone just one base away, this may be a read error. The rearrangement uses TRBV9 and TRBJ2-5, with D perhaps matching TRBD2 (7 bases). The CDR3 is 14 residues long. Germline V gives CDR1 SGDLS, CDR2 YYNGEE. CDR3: CASGVMGGPETQYF. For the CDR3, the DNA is TGTGCCAGCGGCGTAATGGGGGGGCCAGAGACCCAGTACTTC.

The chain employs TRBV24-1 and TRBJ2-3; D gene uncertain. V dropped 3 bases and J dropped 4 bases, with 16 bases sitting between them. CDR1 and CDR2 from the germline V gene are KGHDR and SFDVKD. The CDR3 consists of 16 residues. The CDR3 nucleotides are TGTGCCACCAGTGATGGTCGGGCTCCACGGGCAGATACGCAGTATTTT. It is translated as CATSDGRAPRADTQYF.

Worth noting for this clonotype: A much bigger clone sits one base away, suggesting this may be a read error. CDR3 residues: CASSVGVGISYEQYF. DNA of the CDR3: TGTGCCAGCAGCGTAGGTGTCGGCATTTCCTACGAGCAGTACTTC. The chain uses TRBV9 and TRBJ2-7; D unresolved. The CDR3 is 15 residues long. Germline V lookup: CDR1 SGDLS, CDR2 YYNGEE. The V gene lost 0 bases and the J gene lost 1 base, with 11 bases spanning the gap.

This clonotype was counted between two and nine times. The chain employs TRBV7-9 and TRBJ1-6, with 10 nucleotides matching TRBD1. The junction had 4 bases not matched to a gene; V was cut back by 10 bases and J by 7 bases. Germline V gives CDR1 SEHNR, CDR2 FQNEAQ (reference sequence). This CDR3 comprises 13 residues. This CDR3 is CATPGQGNSPLHF. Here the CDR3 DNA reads TGTGCCACCCCGGGACAGGGGAATTCACCCCTCCACTTT.

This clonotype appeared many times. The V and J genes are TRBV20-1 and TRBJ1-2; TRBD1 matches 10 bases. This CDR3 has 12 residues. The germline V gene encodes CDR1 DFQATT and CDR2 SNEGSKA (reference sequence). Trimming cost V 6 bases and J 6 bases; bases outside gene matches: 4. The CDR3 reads CSALGTGDGYTF. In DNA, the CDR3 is TGCAGTGCACTAGGGACAGGGGATGGCTACACCTTC.

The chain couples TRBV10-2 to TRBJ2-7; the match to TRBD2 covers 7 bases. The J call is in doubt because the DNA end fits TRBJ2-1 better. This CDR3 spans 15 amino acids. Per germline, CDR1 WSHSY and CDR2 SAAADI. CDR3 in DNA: TGCGCCAGCGCCGAGACCGGGACTAACAACAATGAGCAGTTCTTC. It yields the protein CASAETGTNNNEQFF.

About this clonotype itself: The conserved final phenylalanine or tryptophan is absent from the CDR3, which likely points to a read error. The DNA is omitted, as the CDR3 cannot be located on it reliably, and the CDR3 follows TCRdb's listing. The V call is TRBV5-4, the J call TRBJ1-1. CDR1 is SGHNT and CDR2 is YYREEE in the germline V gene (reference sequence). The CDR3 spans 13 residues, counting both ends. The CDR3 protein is CASSLVRGTEASS.

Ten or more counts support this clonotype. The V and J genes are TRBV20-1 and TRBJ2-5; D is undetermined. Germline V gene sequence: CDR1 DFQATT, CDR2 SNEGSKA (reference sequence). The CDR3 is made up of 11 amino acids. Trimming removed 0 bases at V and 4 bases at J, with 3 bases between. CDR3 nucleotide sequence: TGCAGTGCTAGAGATGGAGAGACCCAGTACTTC. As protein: CSARDGETQYF.

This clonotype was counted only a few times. The CDR3 bases are TGTGCCAGCGGCCTTCCCTCATTTTCCAGGGGCGAAAAACTGTTTTTT. Its protein product is CASGLPSFSRGEKLFF. This chain uses TRBV4-2 with TRBJ1-4; D possibly corresponds to TRBD1 (6 bases). The germline CDR1 and CDR2 sequences are LGHNA and YNFKEQ. The CDR3 extends over 16 amino acids. Trimming took off 8 bases at V and 8 bases at J, with 24 bases between the two ends.

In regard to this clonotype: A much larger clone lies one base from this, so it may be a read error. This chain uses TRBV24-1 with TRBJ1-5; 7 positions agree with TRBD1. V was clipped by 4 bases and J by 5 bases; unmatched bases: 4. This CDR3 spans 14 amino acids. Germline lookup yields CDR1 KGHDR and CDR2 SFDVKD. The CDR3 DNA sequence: TGTGCCACCAGTGAGGGCAGGGGGGATCAGCCCCAGCATTTT. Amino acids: CATSEGRGDQPQHF.

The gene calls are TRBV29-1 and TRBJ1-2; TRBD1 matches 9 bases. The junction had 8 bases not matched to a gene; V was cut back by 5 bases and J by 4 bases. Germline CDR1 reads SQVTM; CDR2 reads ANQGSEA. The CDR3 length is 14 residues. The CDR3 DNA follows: TGCAGCGTTACGGGCGGGACAGGGACCTATGGCTACACCTTC. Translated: CSVTGGTGTYGYTF.

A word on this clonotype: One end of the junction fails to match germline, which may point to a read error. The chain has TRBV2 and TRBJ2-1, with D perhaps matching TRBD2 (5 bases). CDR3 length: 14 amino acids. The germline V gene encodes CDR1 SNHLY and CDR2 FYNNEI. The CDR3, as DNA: TGTGCCGGCAGTGAAGAGTACCGAGGGAAAAGCGGGTTCTTC. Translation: CAGSEEYRGKSGFF.

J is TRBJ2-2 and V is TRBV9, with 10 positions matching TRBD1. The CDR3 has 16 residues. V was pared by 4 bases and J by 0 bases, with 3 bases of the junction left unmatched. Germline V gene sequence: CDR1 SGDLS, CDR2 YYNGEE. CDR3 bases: TGTGCCAGCAGCCAGACAGGGGGCCCGAACACCGGGGAGCTGTTTTTT. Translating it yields CASSQTGGPNTGELFF. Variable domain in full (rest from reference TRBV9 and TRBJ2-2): DSGVTQTPKHLITATGQRVTLRCSPRSGDLSVYWYQQSLDQGLQFLIQYYNGEERAKGNILERFSAQQFPDLHSELNLSSLELGDSALYFCASSQTGGPNTGELFFGEGSRLTVL.

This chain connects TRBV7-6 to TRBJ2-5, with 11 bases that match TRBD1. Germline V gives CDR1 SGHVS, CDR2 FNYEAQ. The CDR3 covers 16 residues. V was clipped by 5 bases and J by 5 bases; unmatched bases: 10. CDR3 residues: CASSPPGQGVHETQYF. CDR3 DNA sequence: TGTGCCAGCAGCCCCCCGGGACAGGGGGTCCACGAGACCCAGTACTTC.

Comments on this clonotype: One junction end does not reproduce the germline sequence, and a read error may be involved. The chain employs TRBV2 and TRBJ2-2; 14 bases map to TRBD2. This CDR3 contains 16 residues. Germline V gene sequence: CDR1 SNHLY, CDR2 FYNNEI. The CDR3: CASSLLGLAGAGELSF. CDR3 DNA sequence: TGTGCCAGCAGCCTACTGGGACTAGCGGGAGCCGGGGAGCTGTCTTTT.

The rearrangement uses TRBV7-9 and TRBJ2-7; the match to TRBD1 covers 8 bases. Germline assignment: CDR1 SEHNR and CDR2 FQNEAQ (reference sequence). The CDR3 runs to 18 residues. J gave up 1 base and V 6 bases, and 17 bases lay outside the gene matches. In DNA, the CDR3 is TGTGCCAGCAGTTACACGATAACCGGGACAGGACCTTCCTACGAGCAGTACTTC. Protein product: CASSYTITGTGPSYEQYF.